The rows below give T cell receptor beta chains drawn from one sample of a study of tumor and adjacent non-tumor tissue in lung cancer. TCRdb reprocessed the multiplex PCR reads via MiXCR and lists one record per CDR3 protein. The sample shows around 75,000 distinct CDR3 sequences, around 70% of them seen only once. Material: distant non-tumor lung tissue. These receptors originate from a woman aged 50 to 60 with non-small cell lung cancer. CDR3s include the opening cysteine and the closing phenylalanine or tryptophan. D genes are given only for firm matches. Clone size is given for some rows only: seen once, a few or many times, or a class if the clone is expanded.

CASSSLLWGNQPQHF	TGTGCCAGCAGTTCCCTACTATGGGGCAATCAGCCCCAGCATTTT	TRBJ1-5	TRBV11-3	.	.
CSASRPRTSFRERYVQYF	TGCAGTGCTAGCCGGCCGAGGACTAGCTTCAGGGAGCGGTACGTGCAGTACTTC	TRBJ2-7	TRBV20-1	.	TRBD2
CANSRMVLAGDNGQFF	TGTGCCAACAGCCGGATGGTACTAGCGGGGGACAATGGGCAGTTCTTC	TRBJ2-1	TRBV11-2	few	TRBD2
CASQSLGQSCQNEQFF	TGTGCTAGCCAGAGCCTGGGACAGAGTTGCCAAAATGAGCAGTTCTTC	TRBJ2-1	TRBV11-2	few	TRBD1
CSASGVNNEQFF	TGCAGTGCTAGCGGGGTAAACAATGAGCAGTTCTTC	TRBJ2-1	TRBV20-1	many	.
CATSDSPGLANFF	TGTGCCACCAGTGATTCTCCGGGACTAGCAAACTTCTTC	TRBJ2-1	TRBV24-1	many	TRBD2
CASSYATGSQPQHF	TGTGCCAGCAGTTACGCGACAGGGAGTCAGCCCCAGCATTTT	TRBJ1-5	TRBV6-6	.	TRBD1
CASIVVVTGGFAIEALF	TGTGCCAGCATTGTCGTGGTTACAGGGGGCTTTGCGATTGAAGCTTTATTT	TRBJ1-1	TRBV6-6	.	TRBD1
CASSPSGQGASVTQYF	TGTGCCAGCTCACCATCTGGACAGGGTGCTTCAGTTACGCAGTATTTT	TRBJ2-3	TRBV18	.	TRBD1
CASSVRAGGLSEQFF	TGTGCCAGCAGTGTGAGGGCAGGCGGGCTTAGTGAGCAGTTCTTC	TRBJ2-1	TRBV6-5	many	.
CANSLLAGGYEEYF	TGTGCCAACAGTTTACTAGCGGGAGGGTACGAGGAGTACTTC	TRBJ2-7	TRBV11-2	.	TRBD2
CASSQRNYSNQPQHF	TGCGCCAGCAGCCAACGTAACTATAGCAATCAGCCCCAGCATTTT	TRBJ1-5	TRBV4-1	once	.
CAITDPFGGLAALSYNEQFF	TGTGCCATCACTGATCCCTTTGGGGGGTTAGCGGCACTATCCTACAATGAGCAGTTCTTC	TRBJ2-1	TRBV10-3	.	.
CSARDLAGTPYEQYF	TGCAGTGCTAGAGATCTGGCAGGAACTCCCTACGAGCAGTACTTC	TRBJ2-7	TRBV20-1	many	.
CASSSEINQPQHF	TGTGCCAGCAGTTCCGAGATAAATCAGCCCCAACATTTT	TRBJ1-5	TRBV6-1	.	.
CTSSQTLDTEAFF	TGTACCAGCAGCCAGACACTGGACACTGAAGCTTTCTTT	TRBJ1-1	TRBV12-3/TRBV12-4	.	.
CSARGQRLDNSYEQYF	TGCAGTGCTAGAGGCCAAAGGCTGGACAACTCCTACGAGCAGTACTTC	TRBJ2-7	TRBV20-1	.	.
CASLPGVGSSARSSYNKQFF	TGTGCCAGCCTCCCGGGAGTCGGTTCCTCAGCTAGAAGCTCCTACAATAAGCAGTTCTTT	TRBJ2-1	TRBV12-3/TRBV12-4	.	.
CASRLPTGVDTQYF	TGTGCCAGCCGCTTACCCACAGGGGTTGATACACAGTATTTT	TRBJ2-3	TRBV11-1	.	TRBD1
CASSPTHSGRDGYTF	TGCGCCAGCAGCCCCACTCATAGTGGCAGGGATGGCTACACCTTC	TRBJ1-2	TRBV4-3	many	.
CASSLNTGDTDMQYF	TGTGCTAGCAGCCTGAATACAGGGGATACAGATATGCAGTATTTT	TRBJ2-3	TRBV11-2	.	TRBD1
CSASRHGNEQFF	TGCAGTGCTAGTAGACATGGTAATGAGCAGTTCTTC	TRBJ2-1	TRBV20-1	.	.
CASSQALPLTSGAGGEQFF	TGCGCCAGCAGCCAAGCCCTCCCCCTGACCAGCGGAGCGGGGGGTGAGCAGTTCTTC	TRBJ2-1	TRBV4-3	.	TRBD2
CASSRDRGGYIEVFF	TGTGCCAGCAGTCGTGACAGGGGCGGGTACATTGAAGTTTTCTTT	TRBJ1-1	TRBV6-2/TRBV6-3	.	TRBD1
CSASGWATGGFSYEQYF	TGCAGTGCTTCAGGGTGGGCAACGGGAGGGTTTTCCTACGAGCAGTACTTC	TRBJ2-7	TRBV20-1	many	TRBD2
CAINSGQDPHSGANVLTF	TGTGCCATCAACAGCGGACAGGATCCCCACTCTGGGGCCAACGTCCTGACTTTC	TRBJ2-6	TRBV10-3	.	TRBD1
CSVRVDGSKVTYGYTF	TGCAGTGTTAGAGTGGACGGGTCTAAGGTTACCTATGGCTACACCTTC	TRBJ1-2	TRBV20-1	.	.
CASSQESGGETQYF	TGCGCCAGCAGCCAAGAGTCGGGGGGAGAGACCCAGTACTTC	TRBJ2-5	TRBV4-3	many	TRBD2
CASSQVLYSVGTEAFF	TGCGCCAGCAGCCAAGTTCTCTACAGTGTCGGCACTGAAGCTTTTTTT	TRBJ1-1	TRBV4-1	.	.
CAISVLIADGELFF	TGTGCCATCAGTGTGTTGATTGCAGACGGGGAGCTGTTTTTT	TRBJ2-2	TRBV10-3	once	.
CSARRTGQETQKF	TGCAGTGCTAGAAGGACAGGGCAAGAGACCCAGAAATTC	TRBJ2-5	TRBV20-1	.	TRBD1
CSARDIALNTGELFF	TGCAGTGCTAGAGATATAGCCTTGAACACCGGGGAGCTGTTTTTT	TRBJ2-2	TRBV20-1	many	.
CSARDLSGRTDTQYF	TGCAGTGCTAGAGATCTAAGCGGGCGTACAGATACACAGTATTTT	TRBJ2-3	TRBV20-1	.	.
CDSSSTDREPQNTEVFF	TGTGACAGCAGTTCGACTGACAGGGAGCCCCAGAACACTGAAGTTTTCTTT	TRBJ1-1	TRBV28	.	TRBD1
CASSLDWNQPQYF	TGTGCCAGTAGCTTAGATTGGAACCAGCCCCAGTATTTT	TRBJ2-3	TRBV11-2	.	.
CASSLGTRANAYNEHFF	TGTGCCAGCAGCTTAGGGACTAGGGCTAATGCCTACAATGAGCATTTCTTC	TRBJ2-1	TRBV7-6	.	TRBD2
CASSLGRAYGYTF	TGCGCCAGCAGCTTGGGCAGGGCCTATGGCTACACCTTC	TRBJ1-2	TRBV5-1	.	.
CASRIRNSYSYNEQFF	TGTGCCAGCAGGATCCGGAACAGCTACTCCTACAATGAGCAGTTCTTC	TRBJ2-1	TRBV2	.	.
CVSSRQFRGHDNEQFF	TGTGTCAGTAGCCGACAATTTAGGGGGCATGACAATGAGCAGTTCTTC	TRBJ2-1	TRBV11-3	.	TRBD1
CASRRCSGANVLTF	TGTGCCAGCAGACGCTGCTCTGGGGCCAACGTCCTGACTTTC	TRBJ2-6	TRBV7-3	.	.
CASSQELSGSSYNEQLF	TGCGCCAGCAGCCAAGAGTTGAGCGGGAGCTCCTACAATGAGCAGCTCTTC	TRBJ2-1	TRBV4-3	.	TRBD2
CSVADRGGFNAHHF	TGCAGTGTAGCGGACAGGGGAGGGTTTAATGCTCACCATTTT	TRBJ1-5	TRBV29-1	.	TRBD1
CSVVLYRGSTYTF	TGCAGCGTTGTCCTCTACAGAGGTAGTACCTACACCTTC	TRBJ1-2	TRBV29-1	once	.
CSVAPVRTLSNGQLF	TGCAGCGTTGCACCCGTGAGGACATTAAGCAATGGGCAGCTCTTC	TRBJ2-1	TRBV29-1	.	.
CASSSSLLAGNGELFF	TGTGCCAGCAGTTCCTCCCTACTAGCGGGCAACGGGGAGCTGTTTTTT	TRBJ2-2	TRBV28	.	TRBD2
CTSSQEWQNISGNTIYF	TGTACCAGCAGCCAAGAATGGCAGAACATCTCTGGAAACACCATATATTTT	TRBJ1-3	TRBV4-2	.	.
CASSVVAGTQETQYF	TGTGCCAGCAGTGTAGTAGCGGGGACCCAAGAGACCCAGTACTTC	TRBJ2-5	TRBV6-1	.	TRBD2
CAWTPMDAGYTF	TGTGCCTGGACTCCTATGGATGCTGGCTACACCTTC	TRBJ1-2	TRBV30	.	.
CAWNTRADQPQHF	TGTGCCTGGAATACACGGGCAGATCAGCCCCAGCATTTT	TRBJ1-5	TRBV30	.	.
CASSTRLLLGSYNEQFF	TGTGCCAGCAGCACCCGACTCCTACTGGGCTCCTACAATGAGCAGTTCTTC	TRBJ2-1	TRBV28	.	.